The 14 T cell receptor beta chains listed next were all sequenced from one sample in a study of OX40 agonist ivuxolimab in advanced cancers. The repertoire was sequenced with immunoSEQ multiplex PCR; TCRdb's copy has only in-frame clones and lacks some. The profile shows about 110,000 clones, around 90% of them singletons. The sample was CD4+ or CD8+ T cells sorted from blood, taken in a trial of the OX40 agonist ivuxolimab. The receptors here all came from an adult with an advanced solid tumor such as melanoma, head and neck, liver or kidney cancer.

The genes are TRBV6-5 and TRBJ1-5; no reliable D call. Germline V CDR1 and CDR2: MNHEY, SVGAGI. There are 13 residues in the CDR3. V was shortened by 5 bases and J by 5 bases, with 10 bases between the two germline ends. The CDR3 sequence: CASSLGLDQPQHF. DNA of the CDR3: TGTGCCAGCAGTCTCGGACTTGATCAGCCCCAGCATTTT.

The J gene is TRBJ1-5, the V gene TRBV27; D unclear. The CDR3 consists of 16 residues. Trimming removed 5 bases at V and 2 bases at J, with 16 bases between. The V gene's germline CDR1 is MNHEY and CDR2 SMNVEV (reference sequence). The CDR3 loop is CASSRTGRVGNQPQHF. For the CDR3, the DNA is TGTGCCAGCAGTCGAACGGGGAGAGTGGGCAATCAGCCCCAGCATTTT.

In its sample, this clone was seen a few times. The rearrangement links TRBV29-1 to TRBJ1-2; TRBD1 is a possible D gene (6 bases). CDR3 length: 14 residues. Trimming cost V 3 bases and J 6 bases, with 17 bases left between them. Germline V gene lookup returns CDR1 SQVTM and CDR2 ANQGSEA. As DNA, the CDR3 is TGCAGCGTTGAGACCGCCGGGACACTGAATGGCTACACCTTC. Translating gives CSVETAGTLNGYTF.

This rearrangement joins TRBV5-1 to TRBJ1-6, with D possibly TRBD1 on 5 matching bases. Germline V lookup: CDR1 SGHRS, CDR2 YFSETQ. The CDR3 covers 14 residues. Trimming took 7 bases from V and 0 from J, leaving 8 bases between them. The CDR3 reads CASGDSSYNSPLHF. The CDR3 bases are TGCGCCAGCGGGGACTCCTCCTATAATTCACCCCTCCACTTT.

The chain joins TRBV14 to TRBJ1-2, with 8 positions matching TRBD1. The CDR3 spans 16 residues. J gave up 8 bases and V 0 bases, and 11 bases lay outside the gene matches. Germline-derived CDR1 and CDR2 are SGHDN and FVKESK. CDR3 protein: CASSQEQGGRYGGYTF. In DNA form, the CDR3 reads TGTGCCAGCAGCCAAGAACAGGGGGGAAGGTATGGAGGCTACACCTTC.

The chain recombines TRBV6-1 with TRBJ2-5, with D possibly being TRBD2 (6 bases). Germline CDR1 reads MNHNS; CDR2 reads SASEGT. The length of the CDR3 is 14 residues. Trimming stripped 2 bases from V and 9 bases from J, with 16 bases between. The CDR3 DNA follows: TGTGCCAGCAGTGAATGGGGCCCCTGGGAGGCCCAGTACTTC. Residues: CASSEWGPWEAQYF.

This clone has just one count. V is TRBV7-6 and J is TRBJ2-5; D is possibly TRBD1 or TRBD2 (5 bases each). The J call may not be correct, given that the DNA end is closer to TRBJ2-7. Looked up from germline, CDR1 is SGHVS and CDR2 is FNYEAQ. The CDR3 loop spans 13 amino acids. The CDR3 loop reads CASSSPGSYEQYF. DNA for the CDR3: TGTGCCAGCAGCTCCCCAGGGAGTTACGAGCAGTACTTC.

The chain has TRBV29-1 and TRBJ2-4, with TRBD2 as a possible D gene (6 bases). The CDR3 runs to 12 residues. Trimming shortened V by 3 bases and J by 9 bases, and 12 bases separated the two germline ends. Germline V gives CDR1 SQVTM, CDR2 ANQGSEA. CDR3 loop: CSVDSGELIQYF. The CDR3 coding sequence is TGCAGCGTTGATTCGGGGGAACTCATTCAGTACTTC.

This clone was seen a single time. Other DNA sequences within the sample encode an identical CDR3. The chain joins TRBV28 to TRBJ1-1; D unresolved. The length of the CDR3 is 12 residues. Germline V gene data show CDR1 as MDHEN and CDR2 as SYDVKM. Trimming removed 3 bases at V and 0 bases at J, with 2 bases between. The CDR3 bases are TGTGCCAGCAGTTTGTTGAACACTGAAGCTTTCTTT. It yields the protein CASSLLNTEAFF.

This clone was seen a handful of times. The chain joins TRBV21-1 to TRBJ1-4. TRBV21-1 counts as a pseudogene. CDR3 length: 13 residues. The CDR3 nucleotides read TGTGCCAGCGTGTCCCGGGGGGCCGAAAAACTGTTTTTT. Its protein product is CASVSRGAEKLFF.

The chain couples TRBV9 to TRBJ2-7; D gene uncertain. The V end was cut by 2 bases, the J end by 2 bases, with 14 bases between. The CDR3 is 15 residues long. CDR1 is SGDLS, CDR2 YYNGEE, per germline. Here the CDR3 DNA reads TGTGCCAGCAGCGTTGATCGGCAGACCCCCTACGAGCAGTACTTC. It is translated as CASSVDRQTPYEQYF.

This sequence joins TRBV13 and TRBJ2-5, with TRBD2 matching 9 bases. The V gene's germline CDR1 is PRHDT and CDR2 FYEKMQ (reference sequence). The J segment lost 5 bases and the V segment lost 5 bases, leaving 12 bases of the junction unmatched. The CDR3 extends over 16 amino acids. CDR3 loop: CASSRGTSFLKETQYF. CDR3 in DNA: TGTGCCAGCAGCCGGGGGACTAGCTTTTTAAAGGAGACCCAGTACTTC.

The table lists this clone with a count of one. V and J are TRBV6-5 and TRBJ1-2; TRBD1 aligns across 8 bases. CDR1 is MNHEY and CDR2 is SVGAGI in the germline V gene. This CDR3 comprises 14 residues. V was clipped by 6 bases and J by 8 bases; unmatched bases: 11. The CDR3 coding sequence is TGTGCCAGCAGACAGCCGACAGGGGAAAAAGGCTACACCTTC. Translation gives CASRQPTGEKGYTF.

The chain couples TRBV5-4 to TRBJ2-2; no clear D gene. With 0 bases removed from V and 7 bases from J, the gap between germline ends came to 7 bases. This CDR3 is 13 amino acids long. Germline CDR1 SGHNT, CDR2 YYREEE (reference sequence). The CDR3 protein is CASSLDPVGELFF. CDR3 nucleotide sequence: TGTGCCAGCAGCTTGGACCCAGTCGGGGAGCTGTTTTTT.